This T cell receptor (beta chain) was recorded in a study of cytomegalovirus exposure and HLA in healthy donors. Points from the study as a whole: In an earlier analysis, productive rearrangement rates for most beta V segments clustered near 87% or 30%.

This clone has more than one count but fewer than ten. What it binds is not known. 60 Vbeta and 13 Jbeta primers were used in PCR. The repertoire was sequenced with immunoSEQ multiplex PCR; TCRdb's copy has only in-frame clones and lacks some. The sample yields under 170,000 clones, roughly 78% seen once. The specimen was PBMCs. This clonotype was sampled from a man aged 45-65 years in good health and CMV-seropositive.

The CDR3 protein is CASSPQGPNTEAFF. CDR3 bases: TGTGCCAGCAGCCCTCAGGGGCCAAACACTGAAGCTTTCTTT. V usage is TRBV7-9 and J usage is TRBJ1-1; D may be TRBD1 (6 bases). The CDR3 has 14 residues. Germline lookup yields CDR1 SEHNR and CDR2 FQNEAQ (reference sequence). The V end was cut by 5 bases, the J end by 2 bases, with 12 bases between.